This T cell receptor beta chain was profiled in a study of Ad26.COV2.S vaccination and SARS-CoV-2 variants. In the study overall: Ad26.COV2.S shots went into the muscle once or twice, 56 days apart.

Clones were read by immunoSEQ multiplex PCR, and TCRdb kept only the in-frame ones, dropping some. Here the sample spans 300,000 to 400,000 clones, approximately 86% being singletons. Study conclusions and caveats: Vaccine and placebo recipients had comparable breadth of non-spike TCRs. Substantial response breadth was reportedly seen for spike-specific CD8+ and CD4+ T cells after vaccination.

The table lists this clone with a count of one. Antigen unknown. The V and J ends lost 0 bases and 6 bases respectively, with 18 bases between them. This CDR3 has 17 amino acids. CDR1 and CDR2 from the germline V gene are MNHEY and SMNVEV (reference sequence). Treatment given: 15 to 20 received Ad26.COV2.S at low or high dose, single or two shots; five or six received placebo; per-sample allocation not given. Samples came from day 63 after the first vaccine or placebo injection. The sequence derives from a person between 18 and 60 years old who received the Ad26.COV2.S COVID-19 vaccine or a placebo. Sequenced here: peripheral blood, sampled in a trial of Ad26.COV2.S vaccine versus placebo. V gene TRBV27 combines with J gene TRBJ1-5; TRBD1 is a possible D gene (6 bases). The CDR3 is CASSLSGGLGAGQPQHF. CDR3 in DNA: TGTGCCAGCAGTTTATCGGGGGGTCTGGGGGCCGGTCAGCCCCAGCATTTT.